These 20 T cell receptor beta chains came from one sample sequenced in a study of T cell clonotyping in hematopoietic cell transplantation. Assay used: immunoSEQ multiplex PCR; TCRdb lists only in-frame clones, some missing. The sample holds approximately 5,400 clones, 78% seen once. This material consisted of peripheral blood mononuclear cells, taken 30 days after allogeneic stem cell transplant. These receptors were collected from a male patient aged 60-70 years who had an allogeneic stem cell transplant from an unrelated donor, so the T cells may come from the graft donor. Some clones in this sample may be carry-over from other donors' samples.

The sample holds one count of this clone. The chain has TRBV6-1 and TRBJ1-2, with unresolved D. The CDR3 spans 15 residues. Germline V lookup: CDR1 MNHNS, CDR2 SASEGT. V lost 4 bases, J lost 0 bases, and 12 bases lay in between. Here the CDR3 DNA reads TGTGCCAGCAGTGGAGCCCAACAAGCTAACTATGGCTACACCTTC. It yields the protein CASSGAQQANYGYTF.

This clone showed up just a few times. V gene TRBV5-1 combines with J gene TRBJ2-3, with 7 bases lining up with TRBD2. V trimming: 0 bases; J trimming: 4 bases; junction bases outside the gene matches: 2. This CDR3 has 14 amino acids. The germline CDR1 and CDR2 sequences are SGHRS and YFSETQ. CDR3 sequence (DNA): TGCGCCAGCAGCTTGGCGCGGGAGTCAGATACGCAGTATTTT. Protein product: CASSLARESDTQYF.

J is TRBJ1-1 and V is TRBV27; 8 bases match TRBD1. The CDR3 has 14 amino acids. The J segment lost 0 bases and the V segment lost 5 bases, leaving 2 bases of the junction unmatched. Germline V CDR1 and CDR2: MNHEY, SMNVEV (reference sequence). The CDR3 loop is CASSGTGLNTEAFF. CDR3 nucleotide sequence: TGTGCCAGCAGTGGGACAGGCTTGAACACTGAAGCTTTCTTT.

This clone was counted a few times. CDR3 coding DNA: TGTGCCAGCAGTGTAGTTTCGGCGGGAGCGCCTTACGAGCAGTACTTC. Protein product: CASSVVSAGAPYEQYF. The chain carries TRBV2 and TRBJ2-7; TRBD2 matches 7 bases. Germline V gives CDR1 SNHLY, CDR2 FYNNEI. Trimming at V came to 4 bases and at J to 4 bases, leaving 13 bases not matched to a gene. CDR3 length: 16 residues.

The chain employs TRBV9 and TRBJ2-2; D is uncertain. Germline CDR1 reads SGDLS; CDR2 reads YYNGEE. The CDR3 spans 15 residues. V was pared by 4 bases and J by 5 bases, with 15 bases between. Written as DNA, the CDR3 is TGTGCCAGCAGCCCCTATAACCTCCAGACCGGGGAGCTGTTTTTT. Translated: CASSPYNLQTGELFF.

This chain joins TRBV9 and TRBJ1-2; D gene ambiguous. V was clipped by 3 bases and J by 12 bases, with 9 bases between them. This CDR3 has 10 residues. Per germline, CDR1 SGDLS and CDR2 YYNGEE. The CDR3 nucleotides read TGTGCCAGCAGCGCTAGCCTGGACACCTTC. Its protein is CASSASLDTF.

V and J are TRBV6-5 and TRBJ1-2, with a tentative D call TRBD1 (6 bases). This CDR3 spans 15 amino acids. The germline V gene encodes CDR1 MNHEY and CDR2 SVGAGI. V lost 0 bases and J lost 5, with 13 bases in between. The CDR3 sequence is CASSYSGQGRYGYTF. The CDR3 bases are TGTGCCAGCAGTTACTCCGGGCAGGGGAGGTATGGCTACACCTTC.

V usage is TRBV27 and J usage is TRBJ2-6, with a weak D call TRBD1 (5 bases). CDR1 MNHEY and CDR2 SMNVEV come from the germline V gene (reference sequence). V gave up 5 bases and J gave up 0 bases, with 11 bases separating them. The CDR3 runs to 16 residues. The CDR3 coding sequence is TGTGCCAGCAGTACAGGAGCTTACTCTGGGGCCAACGTCCTGACTTTC. Residues: CASSTGAYSGANVLTF.

The chain recombines TRBV18 with TRBJ1-2; 7 bases are shared with TRBD1. The CDR3 has 13 amino acids. Losses at the gene ends were 3 bases for V and 4 bases for J; bases not matched to a gene: 2. Germline loops: CDR1 KGHSH, CDR2 LQKENI. The CDR3 region is CASSPGQLYGYTF. The CDR3, as DNA: TGTGCCAGCTCACCGGGACAGCTCTATGGCTACACCTTC.

The chain combines TRBV2 with TRBJ1-5, with unresolved D. The V end lost 2 bases, the J end lost 2 bases, and 7 bases lay between the germline ends. The CDR3 is made up of 14 amino acids. Looked up from germline, CDR1 is SNHLY and CDR2 is FYNNEI. CDR3 in amino acids: CASSERAGNQPQHF. Here the CDR3 DNA reads TGTGCCAGCAGTGAAAGGGCAGGCAATCAGCCCCAGCATTTT.

The chain has TRBV10-2 and TRBJ2-3, with TRBD2 identical over 7 bases. Trimming removed 3 bases from V and 1 base from J; junction bases left unmatched: 7. Germline V gene data show CDR1 as WSHSY and CDR2 as SAAADI. The CDR3 consists of 16 residues. The CDR3 DNA reads as TGCGCCAGCAGTGACCCGGGGGGAGAACGCACAGATACGCAGTATTTT. It translates to CASSDPGGERTDTQYF.

The rearrangement joins TRBV10-2 to TRBJ2-2; weak D call: TRBD1 (5 bases). Germline CDR1 and CDR2: WSHSY and SAAADI. Trimming shortened V by 7 bases and J by 6 bases, and 15 bases separated the two germline ends. The CDR3 runs 14 residues. CDR3 nucleotide sequence: TGCGCCAGCATAAAGGCAGAACAGGCCGGGGAGCTGTTTTTT. Its protein is CASIKAEQAGELFF.

This clone was picked up one time. The CDR3 protein is CAWIGFMNTEAFF. The CDR3 DNA is TGTGCCTGGATAGGTTTCATGAACACTGAAGCTTTCTTT. The chain employs TRBV30 and TRBJ1-1; D not certain. This CDR3 is built from 13 residues. Trimming removed 4 bases from V and 0 bases from J, with 9 bases in between. Per germline, CDR1 GTSNPN and CDR2 SVGIG (reference sequence).

The V and J genes are TRBV27 and TRBJ2-7; 9 bases are shared with TRBD2. CDR1 is MNHEY and CDR2 is SMNVEV in the germline V gene (reference sequence). The CDR3 consists of 13 residues. V dropped 5 bases and J dropped 2; count of bases not matched to a gene: 1. In DNA, the CDR3 is TGTGCCAGCAGTGTAGCGGGAGCCTACGAGCAGTACTTC. As protein: CASSVAGAYEQYF.

This chain links TRBV2 with TRBJ2-1, with 9 bases identical to TRBD2. This CDR3 contains 16 residues. CDR1 is SNHLY and CDR2 is FYNNEI in the germline V gene. V was clipped by 1 base and J by 1 base; unmatched bases: 2. CDR3 DNA: TGTGCCAGCAGTGAAGGCGGGGGGGGTTCCTACAATGAGCAGTTCTTC. This sequence encodes CASSEGGGGSYNEQFF.

The chain joins TRBV30 to TRBJ1-5, with 10 bases lining up with TRBD1. Germline values: CDR1 GTSNPN, CDR2 SVGIG (reference sequence). Trimming removed 8 bases from V and 9 bases from J; junction bases left unmatched: 10. CDR3 size: 13 residues. DNA for the CDR3: TGTGCCGTACAGACAGGGGGCAATGCGCCCCAGCATTTT. Translating gives CAVQTGGNAPQHF.

J is TRBJ1-1 and V is TRBV5-1; no reliable D call. Germline CDR1 and CDR2: SGHRS and YFSETQ. V was pared by 0 bases and J by 0 bases, with 12 bases between. This CDR3 spans 16 amino acids. As DNA, the CDR3 is TGCGCCAGCAGCTTGGGGGCAGATTATTTGAACACTGAAGCTTTCTTT. Its protein is CASSLGADYLNTEAFF.

J is TRBJ1-2 and V is TRBV30; D is undetermined. The V end was cut by 2 bases, the J end by 8 bases, with 15 bases between. CDR3 size: 13 residues. CDR1 and CDR2 (germline): GTSNPN, SVGIG (reference sequence). CDR3 sequence (DNA): TGTGCCTGGAGTCGTGGCCCTCGCCTCGGCTACACCTTC. Its protein is CAWSRGPRLGYTF.

The rearrangement uses TRBV4-1 and TRBJ1-3, with D hard to call. CDR3 length: 12 residues. Germline V gene lookup returns CDR1 MGHRA and CDR2 YSYEKL. V was cut by 1 base and J by 4 bases, with 2 bases left in between. CDR3 in amino acids: CASSQVGNTIYF. In nucleotides, the CDR3 is TGCGCCAGCAGCCAAGTAGGAAACACCATATATTTT.

The genes are TRBV10-1 and TRBJ2-4; the D is unclear. This CDR3 region has 15 residues. Germline-derived CDR1 and CDR2 are WNHNN and SYGVQD (reference sequence). V was trimmed by 0 bases and J by 6 bases, leaving 12 bases between them. DNA for the CDR3: TGCGCCAGCAGTGAGTCGATCGGTTGGATAAACATTCAGTACTTC. Encoded protein: CASSESIGWINIQYF.